The 23 T cell receptor beta chains presented below share a single source sample, sequenced in a study of cytomegalovirus exposure and HLA in healthy donors. The PCR employed 60 Vbeta primers together with 13 Jbeta primers. Libraries were prepared by immunoSEQ multiplex PCR; TCRdb keeps only in-frame clonotypes and omits some of them. Of 150,000 to 200,000 clones in the sample, 80% to 90% are singletons; the top ten hold roughly 6.5%. The material sequenced was PBMCs. The receptors were sampled from a man over 45 in good health and CMV-seropositive.

This clone was recorded only once. This chain connects TRBV5-3 to TRBJ1-5; TRBD1 matches at 9 bases. TRBV5-3 is recorded as an ORF, its role being uncertain. Losses at the gene ends were 4 bases for V and 0 bases for J; bases not matched to a gene: 14. The CDR3 consists of 19 residues. The CDR3 loop is CARSPTGGSFFVSNQPQHF. CDR3 nucleotide sequence: TGTGCCAGAAGCCCGACAGGGGGGAGTTTTTTTGTTAGCAATCAGCCCCAGCATTTT.

This chain links TRBV2 with TRBJ2-7, with D maybe TRBD1 (6 bases). V lost 11 bases to trimming and J lost 3 bases, with 14 bases between them. Per germline, CDR1 SNHLY and CDR2 FYNNEI. This CDR3 contains 12 residues. The CDR3 sequence: CALRDTHYEQYV. The CDR3, as DNA: TGTGCCTTACGGGACACCCACTACGAGCAGTACGTC.

The chain recombines TRBV27 with TRBJ1-2; 9 nucleotides line up with TRBD1. The ends lost 5 bases at V and 6 bases at J; junction bases unmatched: 13. CDR3 length: 16 amino acids. The germline CDR1 and CDR2 sequences are MNHEY and SMNVEV (reference sequence). The CDR3, as DNA: TGTGCCAGCAGTAGCGCCGGGACAGGGAAAATGAATGGCTACACCTTC. As protein: CASSSAGTGKMNGYTF.

The genes are TRBV5-1 and TRBJ2-7; possible D gene TRBD2, 5 bases. CDR3 length: 12 residues. V was cut by 7 bases and J by 8 bases, with 16 bases left in between. Looked up from germline, CDR1 is SGHRS and CDR2 is YFSETQ. CDR3 sequence: CASREGQSKQYF. The CDR3 DNA sequence: TGCGCCAGCCGGGAAGGGCAGTCGAAGCAGTACTTC.

The chain is built from TRBV6-6 and TRBJ1-6; 7 bases fit TRBD1. The junction had 11 bases not matched to a gene; V was cut back by 5 bases and J by 7 bases. In germline, CDR1 is MNHNY, CDR2 SVGAGI (reference sequence). This CDR3 has 16 amino acids. The CDR3 is CASSLLQGQENSPLHF. DNA of the CDR3: TGTGCCAGCAGTCTACTTCAAGGACAGGAGAATTCACCCCTCCACTTT.

This clone is a singleton in its sample. The CDR3 nucleotides read TGCGCCAGCAGTGGGACAGGGGGCTTTTTATCGGACGAGCAGTACTTC. Translating it yields CASSGTGGFLSDEQYF. The chain combines TRBV10-1 with TRBJ2-7, with 11 positions matching TRBD1. The CDR3 totals 16 residues. Trimming at V came to 4 bases and at J to 5 bases, leaving 10 bases not matched to a gene. Germline CDR1 is WNHNN and CDR2 is SYGVQD (reference sequence).

The V gene is TRBV27, the J gene TRBJ1-1; no firm D call. The germline V and J ends were trimmed by 0 bases and 0 bases, with 8 bases remaining between them. There are 15 residues in the CDR3. Looked up from germline, CDR1 is MNHEY and CDR2 is SMNVEV (reference sequence). DNA for the CDR3: TGTGCCAGCAGTTTATCGGTAGTTATGAACACTGAAGCTTTCTTT. Encoded protein: CASSLSVVMNTEAFF.

The DNA for the CDR3 is TGTGCCAGTAGTATAGGGACTAGCGGGATACGAGAGCAGTTCTTC. Amino acid sequence: CASSIGTSGIREQFF. The chain has TRBV19 and TRBJ2-1, with 12 bases identical to TRBD2. Germline V gene sequence: CDR1 LNHDA, CDR2 SQIVND (reference sequence). V shed 1 base, J shed 10 bases, and the junction held 5 bases outside the gene matches. This CDR3 has 15 residues.

Here the CDR3 reads CASSVVVRGTDYFNEKLFF. DNA for the CDR3: TGTGCCAGCAGCGTGGTGGTCAGAGGGACAGACTACTTTAATGAAAAACTGTTTTTT. This chain uses TRBV21-1 with TRBJ1-4; TRBD1 was called by the table and not checked on the DNA. TRBV21-1 constitutes a pseudogene. The CDR3 extends over 19 amino acids.

The chain employs TRBV29-1 and TRBJ1-1, with D maybe TRBD1 (5 bases). There are 11 residues in the CDR3. From germline, CDR1 is SQVTM and CDR2 ANQGSEA. V lost 6 bases, J lost 8 bases, and 13 bases lay in between. The CDR3 nucleotides are TGCAGCGTGGTGCGTGGGGCGGAAGCTTTCTTT. As protein: CSVVRGAEAFF.

The chain recombines TRBV14 with TRBJ2-7, with TRBD1 matching 7 bases. The CDR3 covers 15 residues. J lost 3 bases, V lost 4 bases, and 9 bases had no gene match. The V gene's germline CDR1 is SGHDN and CDR2 FVKESK. The CDR3 is CASSRTGGPIYEQYF. CDR3 bases: TGTGCCAGCAGCCGGACAGGTGGCCCCATCTACGAGCAGTACTTC.

The rearrangement links TRBV7-2 to TRBJ2-7; D uncertain. The V gene lost 7 bases and the J gene lost 6 bases, with 13 bases spanning the gap. This CDR3 is 12 amino acids long. The germline V gene has CDR1 SGHTA and CDR2 FQGNSA. The CDR3 sequence: CASKLLRGEQYF. The CDR3 nucleotides read TGTGCCAGCAAGTTACTCCGCGGCGAGCAGTACTTC.

The J gene is TRBJ2-6, the V gene TRBV28, with D possibly matching TRBD1 (5 bases). Germline V lookup: CDR1 MDHEN, CDR2 SYDVKM. This CDR3 is built from 18 residues. V lost 6 bases and J 1 base, leaving 19 bases between the germline ends. In DNA, the CDR3 is TGTGCCAGCAGCCCACTGGCCAGGGAAGGGTCTGGGGCCAACGTCCTGACTTTC. It translates to CASSPLAREGSGANVLTF.

The J gene is TRBJ2-3, the V gene TRBV14, with 7 bases fitting TRBD2. The junction had 11 bases not matched to a gene; V was cut back by 4 bases and J by 4 bases. The CDR3 covers 16 residues. Germline values: CDR1 SGHDN, CDR2 FVKESK. CDR3 bases: TGTGCCAGCAGCCCCCCGGGGGGACGGAGGGCAGATACGCAGTATTTT. This sequence encodes CASSPPGGRRADTQYF. The entire variable domain, with the rest obtained from reference TRBV14 and TRBJ2-3, is as follows: EAGVTQFPSHSVIEKGQTVTLRCDPISGHDNLYWYRRVMGKEIKFLLHFVKESKQDESGMPNNRFLAERTGGTYSTLKVQPAELEDSGVYFCASSPPGGRRADTQYFGPGTRLTVL.

The chain joins TRBV6-5 to TRBJ1-1, with a tentative D call TRBD1 (5 bases). V shed 5 bases and J shed 3 bases, with 13 bases lying between them. This CDR3 contains 14 residues. Germline V gives CDR1 MNHEY, CDR2 SVGAGI. The CDR3: CASSPDTAYTEAFF. CDR3 bases: TGTGCCAGCAGTCCGGACACCGCATACACTGAAGCTTTCTTT.

The chain is built from TRBV7-8 and TRBJ1-3; the D gene is possibly TRBD1 (6 bases). The CDR3 runs to 14 residues. CDR1 is SGHVS and CDR2 is FQNEAQ in the germline V gene. Between the trimmed V and J ends, which lost 5 bases and 2 bases, there was a span of 10 bases. The DNA for the CDR3 is TGTGCCAGCAGCCCTTCAGGGGCTGGAAACACCATATATTTT. Protein: CASSPSGAGNTIYF.

J is TRBJ2-5 and V is TRBV25-1; D might be TRBD2 (5 bases). V lost 6 bases and J lost 3, with 11 bases in between. This CDR3 is 13 amino acids long. Germline V gene data show CDR1 as MGHDK and CDR2 as SYGVNS. The CDR3 nucleotides read TGTGCCAGCAGCCCGGACGGGGAAGAGACCCAGTACTTC. Translated, it gives CASSPDGEETQYF.

V gene TRBV6-1 combines with J gene TRBJ2-4, with D perhaps TRBD2 (5 bases). The V and J ends lost 7 bases and 3 bases respectively, with 10 bases between them. Germline V gene lookup returns CDR1 MNHNS and CDR2 SASEGT. The CDR3 has 13 amino acids. The CDR3 DNA is TGTGCCAGCACTGAGGCGGGCAAAAACATTCAGTACTTC. Translated: CASTEAGKNIQYF.

The rearrangement uses TRBV27 and TRBJ1-3, with 8 bases fitting TRBD1. The V and J ends lost 4 bases and 4 bases, in that order; junction bases with no gene match: 3. The CDR3 spans 14 residues. The germline V gene has CDR1 MNHEY and CDR2 SMNVEV (reference sequence). This CDR3 is CASSSGQGGNTIYF. The CDR3 DNA reads as TGTGCCAGCAGTTCTGGACAGGGAGGAAACACCATATATTTT.

The rearrangement links TRBV7-3 to TRBJ2-1, with D perhaps TRBD2 (6 bases). The CDR3 contains 17 residues. Between the trimmed V and J ends, which lost 3 bases and 1 base, there was a span of 16 bases. Germline CDR1 is SGHTA and CDR2 is FQGTGA. The CDR3 nucleotides read TGTGCCAGCAGCTTCAGTCTCGGTAGCGGATCCTACAATGAGCAGTTCTTC. This sequence encodes CASSFSLGSGSYNEQFF.

This chain connects TRBV28 to TRBJ1-2; tentative D call: TRBD1 (5 bases). Germline V gives CDR1 MDHEN, CDR2 SYDVKM. The V end lost 1 base, the J end lost 4 bases, and 10 bases lay between the germline ends. There are 14 residues in the CDR3. The CDR3 DNA reads TGTGCCAGCAGTTTATCCCGGGGGGGCTATGGCTACACCTTC. This translates into CASSLSRGGYGYTF.

The chain links TRBV21-1 to TRBJ1-4; no DNA check was done on the table's D call, TRBD1. TRBV21-1 is marked as a pseudogene. The CDR3 consists of 16 residues. The CDR3 protein is CASSPITDRGREKLFF. CDR3 in DNA: TGTGCCAGCAGCCCCATCACTGACAGGGGTAGAGAAAAACTGTTTTTT.

V and J are TRBV7-9 and TRBJ2-3; 13 bases agree with TRBD2. This CDR3 comprises 16 residues. With V trimmed by 5 bases and J by 3 bases, 5 bases remained unmatched. Per germline, CDR1 SEHNR and CDR2 FQNEAQ (reference sequence). The DNA of the CDR3 is TGTGCCAGCAGCGCGGGACTAGCGGGGAGAACAGATACGCAGTATTTT. It codes for CASSAGLAGRTDTQYF.